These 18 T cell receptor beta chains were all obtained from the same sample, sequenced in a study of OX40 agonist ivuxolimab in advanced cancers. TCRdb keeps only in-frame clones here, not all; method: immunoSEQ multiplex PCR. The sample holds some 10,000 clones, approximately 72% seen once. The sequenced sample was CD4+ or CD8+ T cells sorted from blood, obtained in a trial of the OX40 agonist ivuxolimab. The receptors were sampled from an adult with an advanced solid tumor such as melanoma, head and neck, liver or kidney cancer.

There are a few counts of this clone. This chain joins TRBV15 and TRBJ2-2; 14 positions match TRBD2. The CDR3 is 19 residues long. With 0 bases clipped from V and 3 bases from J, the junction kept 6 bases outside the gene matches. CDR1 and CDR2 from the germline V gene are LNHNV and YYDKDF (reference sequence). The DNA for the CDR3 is TGTGCCACCAGCAGAGAAGGGACTAGCGGGAGTAGGGACACCGGGGAGCTGTTTTTT. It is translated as CATSREGTSGSRDTGELFF.

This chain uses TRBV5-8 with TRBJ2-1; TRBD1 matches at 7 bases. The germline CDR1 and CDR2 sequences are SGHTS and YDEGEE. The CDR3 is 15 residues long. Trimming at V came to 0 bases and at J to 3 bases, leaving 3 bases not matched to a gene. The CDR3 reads CASSLGQGGYNEQFF. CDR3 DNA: TGTGCCAGCAGCTTGGGACAGGGCGGCTACAATGAGCAGTTCTTC.

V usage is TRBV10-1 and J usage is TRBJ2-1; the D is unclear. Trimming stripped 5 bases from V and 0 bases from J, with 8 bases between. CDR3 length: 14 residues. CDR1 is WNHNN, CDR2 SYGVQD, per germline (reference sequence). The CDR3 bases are TGCGCCAGCAGTCCCCGGAGCTCCTACAATGAGCAGTTCTTC. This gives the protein CASSPRSSYNEQFF.

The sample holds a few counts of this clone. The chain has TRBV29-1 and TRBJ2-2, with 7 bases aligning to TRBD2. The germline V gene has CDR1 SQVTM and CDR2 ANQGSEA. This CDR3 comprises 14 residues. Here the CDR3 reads CQVLAEANTGELFF. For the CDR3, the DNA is TGCCAGGTCCTAGCGGAAGCGAACACCGGGGAGCTGTTTTTT.

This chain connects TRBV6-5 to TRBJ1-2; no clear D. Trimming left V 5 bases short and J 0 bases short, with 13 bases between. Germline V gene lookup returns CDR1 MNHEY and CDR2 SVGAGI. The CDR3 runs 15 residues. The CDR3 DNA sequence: TGTGCCAGCAGTAACCAGGTGGCCTCTAACTATGGCTACACCTTC. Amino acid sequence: CASSNQVASNYGYTF.

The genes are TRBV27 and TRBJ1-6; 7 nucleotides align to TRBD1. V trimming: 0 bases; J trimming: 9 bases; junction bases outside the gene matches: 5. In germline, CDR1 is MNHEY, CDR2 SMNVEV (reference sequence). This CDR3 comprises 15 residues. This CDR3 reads CASSLSTRGVSPLHF. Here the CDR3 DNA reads TGTGCCAGCAGTTTATCGACCAGGGGGGTTTCACCCCTCCACTTT.

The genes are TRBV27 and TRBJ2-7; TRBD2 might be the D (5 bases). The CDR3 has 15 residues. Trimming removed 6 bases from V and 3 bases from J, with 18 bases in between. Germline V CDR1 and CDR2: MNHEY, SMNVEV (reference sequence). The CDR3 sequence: CASRITPYGDYEQYF. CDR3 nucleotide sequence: TGTGCCAGCAGGATTACCCCCTACGGGGACTACGAGCAGTACTTC.

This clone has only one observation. As DNA, the CDR3 is TGTGCCAGCAGCTTGGGTCAGATGAACACTGAAGCTTTCTTT. Protein product: CASSLGQMNTEAFF. The chain has TRBV13 and TRBJ1-1; D call uncertain. The germline CDR1 and CDR2 sequences are PRHDT and FYEKMQ (reference sequence). Trimming removed 3 bases from V and 0 bases from J, with 8 bases in between. The CDR3 runs 14 residues. Based on the CDR3 plus reference TRBV13 and TRBJ1-1, the full variable domain is AAGVIQSPRHLIKEKRETATLKCYPIPRHDTVYWYQQGPGQDPQFLISFYEKMQSDKGSIPDRFSAQQFSDYHSELNMSSLELGDSALYFCASSLGQMNTEAFFGQGTRLTVV.

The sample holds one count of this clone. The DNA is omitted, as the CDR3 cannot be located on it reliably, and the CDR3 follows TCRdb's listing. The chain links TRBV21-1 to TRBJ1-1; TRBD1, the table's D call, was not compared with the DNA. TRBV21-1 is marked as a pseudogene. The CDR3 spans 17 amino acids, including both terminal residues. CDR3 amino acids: CASSKFGLGAMNTEAFF.

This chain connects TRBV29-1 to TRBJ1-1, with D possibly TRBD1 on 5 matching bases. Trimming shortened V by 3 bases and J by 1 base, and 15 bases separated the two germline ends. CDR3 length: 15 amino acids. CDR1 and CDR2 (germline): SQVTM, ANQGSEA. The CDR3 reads CSVDTATAGNTEAFF. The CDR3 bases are TGCAGCGTTGATACCGCGACAGCAGGGAACACTGAAGCTTTCTTT. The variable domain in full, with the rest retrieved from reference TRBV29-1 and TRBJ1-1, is SAVISQKPSRDICQRGTSLTIQCQVDSQVTMMFWYRQQPGQSLTLIATANQGSEATYESGFVIDKFPISRPNLTFSTLTVSNMSPEDSSIYLCSVDTATAGNTEAFFGQGTRLTVV.

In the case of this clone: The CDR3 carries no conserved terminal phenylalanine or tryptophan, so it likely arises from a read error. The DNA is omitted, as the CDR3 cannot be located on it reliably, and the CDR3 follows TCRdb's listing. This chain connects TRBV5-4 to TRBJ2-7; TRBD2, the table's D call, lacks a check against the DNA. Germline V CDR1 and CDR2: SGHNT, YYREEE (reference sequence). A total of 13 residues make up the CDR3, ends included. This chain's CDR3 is CASRPTSGEVWYL.

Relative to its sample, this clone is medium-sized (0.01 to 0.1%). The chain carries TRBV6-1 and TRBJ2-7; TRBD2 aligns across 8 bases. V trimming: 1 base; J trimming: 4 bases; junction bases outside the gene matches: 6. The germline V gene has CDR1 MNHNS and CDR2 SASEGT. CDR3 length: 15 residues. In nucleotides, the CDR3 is TGTGCCAGCAGTGAAGGGGGCAGCGGGAGTTACGAGCAGTACTTC. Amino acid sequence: CASSEGGSGSYEQYF.

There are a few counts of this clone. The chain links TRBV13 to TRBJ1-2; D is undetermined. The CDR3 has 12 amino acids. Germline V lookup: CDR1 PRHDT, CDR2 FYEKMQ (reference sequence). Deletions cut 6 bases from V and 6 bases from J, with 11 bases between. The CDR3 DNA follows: TGTGCCAGCAGTGATGGCGGGGATGGCTACACCTTC. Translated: CASSDGGDGYTF.

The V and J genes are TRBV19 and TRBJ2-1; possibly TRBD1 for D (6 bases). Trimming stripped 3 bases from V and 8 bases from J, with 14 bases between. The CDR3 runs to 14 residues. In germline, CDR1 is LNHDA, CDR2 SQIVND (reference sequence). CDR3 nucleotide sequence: TGTGCCAGTAGTATTCAGGGGAATTCCGATGAGCAGTTCTTC. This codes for CASSIQGNSDEQFF.

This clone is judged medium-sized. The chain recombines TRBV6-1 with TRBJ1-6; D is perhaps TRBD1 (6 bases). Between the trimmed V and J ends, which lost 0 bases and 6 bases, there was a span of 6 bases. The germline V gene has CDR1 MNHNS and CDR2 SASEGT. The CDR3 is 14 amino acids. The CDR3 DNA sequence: TGTGCCAGCAGTGAAGCAGGGGGTAATTCACCCCTCCACTTT. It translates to CASSEAGGNSPLHF.

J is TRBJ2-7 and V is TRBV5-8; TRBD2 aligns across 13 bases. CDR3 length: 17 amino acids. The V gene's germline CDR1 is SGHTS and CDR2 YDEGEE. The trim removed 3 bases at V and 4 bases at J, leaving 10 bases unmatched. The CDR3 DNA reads TGTGCCAGCAGCTCAGGACTAGCGGGAGCCGTAAAATACGAGCAGTACTTC. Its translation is CASSSGLAGAVKYEQYF.

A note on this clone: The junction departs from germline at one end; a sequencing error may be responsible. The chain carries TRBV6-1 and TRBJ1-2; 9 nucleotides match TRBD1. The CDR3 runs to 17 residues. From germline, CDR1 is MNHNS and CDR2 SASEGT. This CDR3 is CAISDPQGQGGDYGYTF. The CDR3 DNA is TGTGCCATCAGTGACCCCCAGGGACAGGGCGGTGACTATGGCTACACCTTC.

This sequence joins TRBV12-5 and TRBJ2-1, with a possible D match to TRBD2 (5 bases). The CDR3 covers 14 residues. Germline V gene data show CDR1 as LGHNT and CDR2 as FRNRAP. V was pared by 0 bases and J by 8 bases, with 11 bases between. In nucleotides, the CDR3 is TGTGCTAGTGGTTTGGTAGGAGGCGGCGATGAGCAGTTCTTC. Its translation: CASGLVGGGDEQFF.